Listed here are 24 T cell receptor beta chains from one sample, sequenced in a study of blood T cell repertoires in COVID-19 (TCRdb year 2020). The library was produced with the immunoSEQ multiplex PCR assay. TCRdb carries this immuneACCESS record with in-frame sequences only. Its versions omit some clonotypes, under half of them owing to an unresolved V gene in the studies checked, with the rest unexplained. A total of 230,000 or so clones appear in this sample, almost 90% of them only once. The top ten hold approximately 2.1% of the sample. Sample: peripheral blood. All receptors come from an older woman with COVID-19, enrolled during active disease.

V and J are TRBV5-8 and TRBJ2-3, with a tentative D call TRBD1 (6 bases). The CDR3 spans 14 residues. V was cut by 4 bases and J by 2 bases, with 11 bases left in between. Germline V gene sequence: CDR1 SGHTS, CDR2 YDEGEE. The CDR3 bases are TGTGCCAGCAGCCAGGGGTGGAACACAGATACGCAGTATTTT. This gives the protein CASSQGWNTDTQYF. The complete variable domain, with remaining parts taken from reference TRBV5-8 and TRBJ2-3, reads EAGVTQSPTHLIKTRGQQATLRCSPISGHTSVYWYQQALGLGLQFLLWYDEGEERNRGNFPPRFSGRQFPNYSSELNVNALELEDSALYLCASSQGWNTDTQYFGPGTRLTVL.

The V call is TRBV2, the J call TRBJ1-2; the D gene is possibly TRBD1 (6 bases). There are 15 residues in the CDR3. CDR1 is SNHLY, CDR2 FYNNEI, per germline. The germline V and J ends were trimmed by 6 bases and 2 bases, with 16 bases remaining between them. CDR3 residues: CASSPGQHPNYGYTF. Written as DNA, the CDR3 is TGTGCCAGCAGCCCTGGACAGCACCCAAACTATGGCTACACCTTC.

This clone was recorded once. This sequence joins TRBV30 and TRBJ2-1; TRBD1 matches 7 bases. The CDR3 extends over 16 amino acids. Trimming at V came to 2 bases and at J to 4 bases, leaving 11 bases not matched to a gene. Germline V gene lookup returns CDR1 GTSNPN and CDR2 SVGIG (reference sequence). CDR3 protein: CAWSLTDRVSYNEQFF. Here the CDR3 DNA reads TGTGCCTGGAGTCTAACAGACAGGGTGTCTTACAATGAGCAGTTCTTC.

This chain connects TRBV6-5 to TRBJ1-5, with 8 bases identical to TRBD1. The CDR3 length is 15 residues. V gave up 6 bases and J gave up 1 base; unmatched junction bases: 5. Per the germline V gene, CDR1 is MNHEY and CDR2 is SVGAGI. CDR3 bases: TGTGCCAGCAGCCCAGGGGGCTACAGCAATCAGCCCCAGCATTTT. Amino acid sequence: CASSPGGYSNQPQHF.

The chain combines TRBV18 with TRBJ1-5; 7 nucleotides align to TRBD1. This CDR3 has 14 residues. Germline CDR1 KGHSH, CDR2 LQKENI. J was trimmed by 1 base and V by 6 bases; bases with no gene match: 3. In DNA, the CDR3 is TGTGCCAGCTCTCAGGACAGGAGCAATCAGCCCCAGCATTTT. Protein sequence: CASSQDRSNQPQHF.

The chain uses TRBV2 and TRBJ2-2; 11 bases match TRBD1. This CDR3 spans 15 amino acids. Germline trimming cut 6 bases from V and 7 bases from J; bases unmatched to any gene: 7. In germline, CDR1 is SNHLY, CDR2 FYNNEI. As DNA, the CDR3 is TGTGCCAGCAGGGACAGGGGGCTGTTTAACGGGGAGCTGTTTTTT. Amino acids: CASRDRGLFNGELFF.

The genes are TRBV12-3 or TRBV12-4 and TRBJ1-1; D is unresolved. The CDR3 sequence is 11 residues long. Trimming pared 5 bases from V and 7 bases from J, leaving 8 bases between. In DNA form, the CDR3 reads TGTGCCAGCAGTCAGACATATGAAGCTTTCTTT. As protein: CASSQTYEAFF.

CDR3 DNA sequence: TGTGCCAGCAGCCTACTAGCGGGGTTCTCGGATACGCAGTATTTT. Residues: CASSLLAGFSDTQYF. This rearrangement joins TRBV27 to TRBJ2-3, with 10 bases aligning to TRBD2. CDR1 is MNHEY, CDR2 SMNVEV, per germline (reference sequence). Losses at the gene ends were 6 bases for V and 6 bases for J; bases not matched to a gene: 9. This CDR3 region has 15 residues.

This clone was counted between two and nine times. J is TRBJ1-1 and V is TRBV21-1; TRBD1, as called in the table, went unchecked against the DNA. TRBV21-1 is marked as a pseudogene. The CDR3 has 15 residues. The CDR3 region has the DNA TGTGCCAGCAGCAAAGGTGGGCAGGGTGGCACTGAAGCTTTCTTT. As protein: CASSKGGQGGTEAFF.

V is TRBV11-3 and J is TRBJ2-1, with 7 bases lining up with TRBD1. The germline CDR1 and CDR2 sequences are SGHNT and YENEEA. V lost 3 bases and J lost 4; bases outside the gene matches: 9. This CDR3 spans 16 amino acids. The CDR3 loop is CASSLATGDPYNEQFF. Here the CDR3 DNA reads TGTGCCAGCAGCTTGGCCACAGGGGACCCTTACAATGAGCAGTTCTTC.

V and J are TRBV5-1 and TRBJ2-7; 8 nucleotides agree with TRBD1. Trimming cost V 7 bases and J 4 bases; bases outside gene matches: 13. The CDR3 loop spans 15 amino acids. Germline CDR1 reads SGHRS; CDR2 reads YFSETQ. In nucleotides, the CDR3 is TGCGCCAGCCGAGCAGGGGGCCCAGTAGTTTACGAGCAGTACTTC. Encoded protein: CASRAGGPVVYEQYF.

V and J are TRBV7-2 and TRBJ2-7, with TRBD1 matching over 8 bases. Germline lookup yields CDR1 SGHTA and CDR2 FQGNSA. With 3 bases clipped from V and 1 base from J, the junction kept 5 bases outside the gene matches. The length of the CDR3 is 15 residues. The CDR3 DNA reads TGTGCCAGCAGCTTCGGACAGGGCCTTTCCTACGAGCAGTACTTC. As protein: CASSFGQGLSYEQYF.

The chain carries TRBV27 and TRBJ2-5; D might be TRBD1 (6 bases). V dropped 0 bases and J dropped 5 bases, with 13 bases sitting between them. The CDR3 is made up of 15 amino acids. Per germline, CDR1 MNHEY and CDR2 SMNVEV (reference sequence). CDR3 sequence: CASSLSTRTGETQYF. The CDR3 DNA follows: TGTGCCAGCAGTTTATCGACTCGCACAGGGGAGACCCAGTACTTC.

V usage is TRBV4-3 and J usage is TRBJ2-7; TRBD2 matches 8 bases. With V trimmed by 5 bases and J by 2 bases, 8 bases remained unmatched. The germline gives CDR1 LGHNA, CDR2 YSLEER. This CDR3 spans 15 amino acids. This CDR3 reads CASSKSHSGAYEQYF. The DNA for the CDR3 is TGCGCCAGCAGCAAAAGCCATAGCGGGGCCTACGAGCAGTACTTC.

J is TRBJ2-3 and V is TRBV3-1 (or the pseudogene TRBV3-2); TRBD2 agrees at 7 bases. J lost 1 base, V lost 0 bases, and 7 bases had no gene match. The germline CDR1 and CDR2 sequences are LGHDT and YNNKEL (reference sequence). This CDR3 is built from 17 residues. In nucleotides, the CDR3 is TGTGCCAGCAGCCAAGATCGTAGACGGGGGGGCACAGATACGCAGTATTTT. This sequence encodes CASSQDRRRGGTDTQYF.

Worth noting for this clone: The identical CDR3 is also encoded by other nucleotide sequences in the sample. This chain uses TRBV10-3 with TRBJ1-1; D uncertain. V lost 4 bases and J lost 1, with 7 bases in between. Germline V gives CDR1 ENHRY, CDR2 SYGVKD. The CDR3 has 13 residues. CDR3 nucleotide sequence: TGTGCCATCAGTGGTACGGGGAACACTGAAGCTTTCTTT. Translating it yields CAISGTGNTEAFF.

This clone occurred once. V and J are TRBV30 and TRBJ1-2; TRBD1 matches 8 bases. Germline trimming cut 0 bases from V and 10 bases from J; bases unmatched to any gene: 4. The CDR3 has 12 amino acids. Germline V gives CDR1 GTSNPN, CDR2 SVGIG (reference sequence). CDR3 residues: CAWSVPTGAYTF. In nucleotides, the CDR3 is TGTGCCTGGAGTGTACCGACAGGGGCCTACACCTTC.

The J gene is TRBJ2-3, the V gene TRBV18; 9 nucleotides match TRBD2. After removal of 3 bases from V and 6 bases from J, the junction contained 13 bases not matched to a gene. The CDR3 spans 17 residues. From germline, CDR1 is KGHSH and CDR2 LQKENI. The DNA for the CDR3 is TGTGCCAGCTCACCCCTAGATCTAGCGGGGCCGCAGGATACGCAGTATTTT. Its translation: CASSPLDLAGPQDTQYF.

This rearrangement joins TRBV29-1 to TRBJ1-3; 9 bases match TRBD1. Losses at the gene ends were 7 bases for V and 8 bases for J; bases not matched to a gene: 9. Germline CDR1 and CDR2: SQVTM and ANQGSEA. The CDR3 sequence is 13 residues long. CDR3: CSARTGAGDTIYF. In nucleotides, the CDR3 is TGCAGCGCCCGGACAGGGGCCGGGGACACCATATATTTT.

The V gene is TRBV2, the J gene TRBJ1-2; 10 bases fit TRBD1. The CDR3 runs to 13 residues. The V segment lost 10 bases and the J segment 6 bases; nucleotides outside the gene matches: 8. Germline CDR1 reads SNHLY; CDR2 reads FYNNEI. The CDR3 spells CATFGTGAHGYTF. The CDR3 region has the DNA TGTGCCACGTTCGGGACAGGGGCACATGGCTACACCTTC.

The V call is TRBV5-1, the J call TRBJ1-2, with 8 bases that match TRBD1. The CDR3 contains 17 residues. J gave up 0 bases and V 3 bases, and 10 bases lay outside the gene matches. The germline CDR1 and CDR2 sequences are SGHRS and YFSETQ. CDR3 nucleotides: TGCGCCAGCAGCTCAGGACAGGGAGGTCGCGCTAACTATGGCTACACCTTC. Protein: CASSSGQGGRANYGYTF.

The chain is built from TRBV3-1 (or the pseudogene TRBV3-2) and TRBJ1-2; no definite D call. Germline assignment: CDR1 LGHDT and CDR2 YNNKEL (reference sequence). V was trimmed by 1 base and J by 4 bases, leaving 7 bases between them. The CDR3 sequence is 13 residues long. In nucleotides, the CDR3 is TGTGCCAGCAGCCAAGTCCCAGTCTATGGCTACACCTTC. Translated, it gives CASSQVPVYGYTF.

This clone was seen only a few times. The chain uses TRBV5-5 and TRBJ1-5, with D perhaps matching TRBD1 (6 bases). CDR1 and CDR2 from the germline V gene are SGHKS and YYEKEE (reference sequence). V lost 4 bases to trimming and J lost 2 bases, with 16 bases between them. This CDR3 comprises 16 residues. The CDR3 region has the DNA TGTGCCAGCAGCACCGGGACATTGGCGGGCAATCAGCCCCAGCATTTT. Its protein product is CASSTGTLAGNQPQHF. The full variable domain, completed using reference TRBV5-5 and TRBJ1-5, is DAGVTQSPTHLIKTRGQQVTLRCSPISGHKSVSWYQQVLGQGPQFIFQYYEKEERGRGNFPDRFSARQFPNYSSELNVNALLLGDSALYLCASSTGTLAGNQPQHFGDGTRLSIL.

The V gene is TRBV12-3 or TRBV12-4, the J gene TRBJ1-1; no clear D. The CDR3 spans 12 residues. Between the trimmed V and J ends, which lost 3 bases and 9 bases, there was a span of 11 bases. Written as DNA, the CDR3 is TGTGCCAGCAGTTTCTTGGAGAATCAAGCTTTCTTT. This sequence encodes CASSFLENQAFF.